What follows are 16 T cell receptor beta chains derived from one specimen sequenced in a study of CD8+CD57+ T cells in acquired aplastic anemia. The template for TCR beta VDJ and CDR3 sequence profiling was genomic DNA. TCRdb re-called the reads through MiXCR, storing one row per CDR3 protein. The profile shows 180,000 or so distinct CDR3 sequences, around half of them singletons. Input material: sorted CD4+, CD8+, or CD8+CD57+ T cells (not recorded which) from PBMCs. The receptor source for this set is a human donor in good health.

This clonotype was recorded at least ten times. J is TRBJ2-1 and V is TRBV9; TRBD2 agrees at 8 bases. Germline V gives CDR1 SGDLS, CDR2 YYNGEE. V was clipped by 4 bases and J by 8 bases; unmatched bases: 2. The CDR3 is 12 amino acids. The CDR3 sequence is CASSPSGYEQFF. The CDR3 DNA reads as TGTGCCAGCAGCCCTAGCGGGTATGAGCAGTTCTTC.

A word on this clonotype: Germline is not matched at one junction end, which may reflect a read error. The rearrangement uses TRBV9 and TRBJ1-3; D is unclear. The CDR3 has 14 residues. Germline V CDR1 and CDR2: SGDLS, YYNGEE. The CDR3 loop reads CASSAAISGDTIYF. The CDR3 region has the DNA TGTGCCAGCAGCGCCGCGATCTCTGGAGACACCATATATTTT.

The chain uses TRBV25-1 and TRBJ2-2; TRBD1 might be the D (5 bases). Deletions cut 4 bases from V and 4 bases from J, with 10 bases between. The CDR3 runs to 14 residues. CDR1 MGHDK and CDR2 SYGVNS come from the germline V gene. As DNA, the CDR3 is TGTGCCAGCAGTGCCAGGGTTGTCACCGGGGAGCTGTTTTTT. This sequence encodes CASSARVVTGELFF.

A remark on this clonotype: At one of its ends the junction is not consistent with the germline gene, which may arise from a read error. V and J are TRBV20-1 and TRBJ1-5, with 8 bases fitting TRBD1. The CDR3 runs 17 residues. Germline CDR1 is DFQATT and CDR2 is SNEGSKA (reference sequence). The CDR3 nucleotides read TGCAGTGCCATCCAGGGGGCAAGGACGTATAGCAATCAGCCCCGGCATTTT. As protein: CSAIQGARTYSNQPRHF.

This clonotype was seen only a few times. The V gene is TRBV19, the J gene TRBJ2-6; a weak D match, TRBD2 (5 bases). This CDR3 is 13 amino acids long. CDR1 is LNHDA and CDR2 is SQIVND in the germline V gene (reference sequence). Deletions cut 9 bases from V and 10 bases from J, with 16 bases between. As DNA, the CDR3 is TGTGCCAGCAGCCCCGGACTGCCAAACGTCCTGACTTTC. Protein product: CASSPGLPNVLTF.

This clonotype has only one observation. The chain recombines TRBV20-1 with TRBJ1-2, with 8 positions matching TRBD1. Germline trimming cut 6 bases from V and 8 bases from J; bases unmatched to any gene: 14. The germline V gene encodes CDR1 DFQATT and CDR2 SNEGSKA (reference sequence). The CDR3 runs 14 residues. The CDR3 DNA is TGCAGTGCCCCCTTGGACAGGGTGAAGATGGGCTACACCTTC. Its translation: CSAPLDRVKMGYTF.

The rearrangement links TRBV7-9 to TRBJ1-5; D unresolved. Germline values: CDR1 SEHNR, CDR2 FQNEAQ (reference sequence). Trimming removed 1 base at V and 7 bases at J, with 5 bases between. The CDR3 length is 12 residues. CDR3 residues: CASSLGRQPQHF. DNA for the CDR3: TGTGCCAGCAGCTTAGGACGGCAGCCCCAGCATTTT. The full variable domain, with the rest looked up from reference TRBV7-9 and TRBJ1-5, is DTGVSQNPRHKITKRGQNVTFRCDPISEHNRLYWYRQTLGQGPEFLTYFQNEAQLEKSRLLSDRFSAERPKGSFSTLEIQRTEQGDSAMYLCASSLGRQPQHFGDGTRLSIL.

The gene calls are TRBV19 and TRBJ2-7; D may be TRBD2 (5 bases). CDR1 is LNHDA and CDR2 is SQIVND in the germline V gene (reference sequence). V was cut by 3 bases and J by 3 bases, with 12 bases left in between. The CDR3 is made up of 14 amino acids. CDR3 nucleotide sequence: TGTGCCAGTAGTATCGGCTTAGGGAGCTACGAGCAGTACTTC. Its translation is CASSIGLGSYEQYF.

This rearrangement joins TRBV2 to TRBJ1-1; a weak D match, TRBD1 (6 bases). Germline CDR1 SNHLY, CDR2 FYNNEI. The CDR3 runs 12 residues. V shed 4 bases and J shed 11 bases, with 14 bases lying between them. The CDR3 DNA sequence: TGTGCCAGCAGTGGTTGGGGGCCTGCGGCTTTCTTT. Amino acids: CASSGWGPAAFF.

This clonotype was seen repeatedly, ten times or more. The chain couples TRBV7-3 to TRBJ1-2, with 9 positions matching TRBD1. The CDR3 spans 13 residues. Germline V gene lookup returns CDR1 SGHTA and CDR2 FQGTGA. V was clipped by 4 bases and J by 6 bases; unmatched bases: 3. This CDR3 is CASSSTGGNGYTF. The CDR3 DNA follows: TGTGCCAGCAGCTCGACAGGGGGGAATGGCTACACCTTC. Filled out from reference TRBV7-3 and TRBJ1-2, the complete variable domain reads GAGVSQTPSNKVTEKGKYVELRCDPISGHTALYWYRQSLGQGPEFLIYFQGTGAADDSGLPNDRFFAVRPEGSVSTLKIQRTERGDSAVYLCASSSTGGNGYTFGSGTRLTVV.

In this sample, this clonotype turned up many times. The V and J genes are TRBV5-5 and TRBJ2-7; 7 nucleotides line up with TRBD1. CDR3 length: 14 residues. With V trimmed by 3 bases and J by 6 bases, 9 bases remained unmatched. CDR1 SGHKS and CDR2 YYEKEE come from the germline V gene (reference sequence). As DNA, the CDR3 is TGTGCCAGCAGCTCCTGGACAGGTCTTAGCGAGCAGTACTTC. Encoded protein: CASSSWTGLSEQYF.

This chain joins TRBV5-1 and TRBJ2-5; possibly TRBD1 for D (6 bases). V dropped 4 bases and J dropped 2 bases, with 12 bases sitting between them. Germline-derived CDR1 and CDR2 are SGHRS and YFSETQ. The length of the CDR3 is 14 residues. This CDR3 is CASSIGQSQETQYF. CDR3 DNA: TGCGCCAGCAGCATAGGACAGAGTCAAGAGACCCAGTACTTC.

This chain joins TRBV5-6 and TRBJ2-3; the match to TRBD1 covers 9 bases. The CDR3 totals 14 residues. Looked up from germline, CDR1 is SGHDT and CDR2 is YYEEEE. V was clipped by 0 bases and J by 5 bases; unmatched bases: 1. The CDR3 sequence: CASSLATGGDTQYF. The CDR3 DNA follows: TGTGCCAGCAGCTTGGCGACAGGGGGAGATACGCAGTATTTT.

This clonotype has a single count. The chain uses TRBV9 and TRBJ2-5; 8 nucleotides agree with TRBD1. This CDR3 region has 14 residues. The trim removed 0 bases at V and 5 bases at J, leaving 3 bases unmatched. Germline-derived CDR1 and CDR2 are SGDLS and YYNGEE. The CDR3 region is CASSVAGGIETQYF. The CDR3 DNA sequence: TGTGCCAGCAGCGTAGCAGGGGGCATCGAGACCCAGTACTTC. Looking up the rest from reference TRBV9 and TRBJ2-5 gives the full variable domain: DSGVTQTPKHLITATGQRVTLRCSPRSGDLSVYWYQQSLDQGLQFLIQYYNGEERAKGNILERFSAQQFPDLHSELNLSSLELGDSALYFCASSVAGGIETQYFGPGTRLLVL.

The chain has TRBV6-4 and TRBJ2-7; D not resolved. V was clipped by 0 bases and J by 3 bases, with 6 bases between them. Germline CDR1 and CDR2: MRHNA and SNTAGT. The CDR3 sequence is 13 residues long. CDR3 amino acids: CASSDSPGYEQYF. CDR3 nucleotide sequence: TGTGCCAGCAGTGACTCACCCGGCTACGAGCAGTACTTC.

Ten or more counts support this clonotype. The V gene is TRBV20-1, the J gene TRBJ2-3, with 10 bases identical to TRBD2. The germline CDR1 and CDR2 sequences are DFQATT and SNEGSKA (reference sequence). The CDR3 consists of 14 residues. With 5 bases clipped from V and 3 bases from J, the junction kept 5 bases outside the gene matches. The CDR3 coding sequence is TGCAGTGCTCCTAGCGGGAGTCGGACAGATACGCAGTATTTT. This sequence encodes CSAPSGSRTDTQYF.